One sample yielded the 25 T cell receptor beta chains listed below, sequenced in a study of T cells after yellow fever vaccination. A single record per CDR3 protein comes from TCRdb applying MiXCR to the 5' RACE reads. This table holds fewer than 350,000 distinct CDR3 sequences, roughly 3.5% found once. Specimen: PBMCs, collected on the day of the yellow fever booster vaccination. The receptors were gathered from a man aged 18 to 29 who received the YFV17D yellow fever vaccine.

Ten or more counts support this clonotype. The V call is TRBV20-1, the J call TRBJ2-6; D not certain. Germline V gene sequence: CDR1 DFQATT, CDR2 SNEGSKA (reference sequence). Trimming took off 0 bases at V and 2 bases at J, with 8 bases between the two ends. The length of the CDR3 is 15 residues. The CDR3 DNA reads as TGCAGTGCTAGAGACCTTCGGGCTGGGGCCAACGTCCTGACTTTC. It translates to CSARDLRAGANVLTF.

This clonotype came up many times. The chain recombines TRBV7-2 with TRBJ2-1, with 11 bases identical to TRBD2. The CDR3 extends over 14 amino acids. The trim removed 4 bases at V and 9 bases at J, leaving 5 bases unmatched. CDR1 is SGHTA and CDR2 is FQGNSA in the germline V gene. CDR3 protein: CASSYGLAGGEQFF. Written as DNA, the CDR3 is TGTGCCAGCAGCTATGGGCTAGCGGGGGGTGAGCAGTTCTTC.

This sequence joins TRBV29-1 and TRBJ2-1, with D tentatively TRBD2 (6 bases). From germline, CDR1 is SQVTM and CDR2 ANQGSEA. The CDR3 has 14 amino acids. CDR3 sequence (DNA): TGCACCTACGGAGTGGGGCGGGGTTACAATGAGCAGTTCTTC. It codes for CTYGVGRGYNEQFF.

This clonotype was picked up many times. This sequence joins TRBV18 and TRBJ1-1; D remains unclear. Germline V CDR1 and CDR2: KGHSH, LQKENI. Trimming took off 1 base at V and 0 bases at J, with 6 bases between the two ends. CDR3 length: 14 residues. In nucleotides, the CDR3 is TGTGCCAGCTCACCACGAGGGATGAACACTGAAGCTTTCTTT. Translated: CASSPRGMNTEAFF.

V gene TRBV28 combines with J gene TRBJ2-2; possible D gene TRBD2, 6 bases. Germline V gives CDR1 MDHEN, CDR2 SYDVKM. Deletions cut 6 bases from V and 5 bases from J, with 16 bases between. This CDR3 is 15 amino acids long. The CDR3 protein is CASSVGGRLTGELFF. The CDR3, as DNA: TGTGCCAGCAGCGTGGGGGGAAGGCTGACCGGGGAGCTGTTTTTT.

J is TRBJ1-2 and V is TRBV19, with 7 bases that match TRBD1. Germline CDR1 LNHDA, CDR2 SQIVND (reference sequence). The CDR3 sequence is 17 residues long. The trim removed 3 bases at V and 7 bases at J, leaving 17 bases unmatched. CDR3 bases: TGTGCCAGTAGTATCCGCGTCCCGAGGAGGGGGCAGGGTGGCTACACCTTC. This gives the protein CASSIRVPRRGQGGYTF. The complete variable domain, with remaining parts taken from reference TRBV19 and TRBJ1-2, reads DGGITQSPKYLFRKEGQNVTLSCEQNLNHDAMYWYRQDPGQGLRLIYYSQIVNDFQKGDIAEGYSVSREKKESFPLTVTSAQKNPTAFYLCASSIRVPRRGQGGYTFGSGTRLTVV.

This clonotype showed up many times. The V and J genes are TRBV5-1 and TRBJ2-6; D may be TRBD2 (5 bases). The CDR3 has 16 residues. Germline V CDR1 and CDR2: SGHRS, YFSETQ. Trimming removed 4 bases at V and 0 bases at J, with 11 bases between. The CDR3 nucleotides read TGCGCCAGCAGCGGAGGCCCTATCTCTGGGGCCAACGTCCTGACTTTC. Translation gives CASSGGPISGANVLTF.

The V call is TRBV6-1, the J call TRBJ1-1, with D possibly matching TRBD1 (6 bases). The V gene lost 8 bases and the J gene lost 5 bases, with 15 bases spanning the gap. Germline CDR1 reads MNHNS; CDR2 reads SASEGT. The CDR3 is made up of 13 amino acids. CDR3: CASLFRGDTEAFF. CDR3 nucleotides: TGTGCCAGCCTCTTCAGGGGTGATACTGAAGCTTTCTTT.

Ten or more counts support this clonotype. The chain carries TRBV28 and TRBJ1-2, with D unclear. This CDR3 is built from 12 residues. Germline loops: CDR1 MDHEN, CDR2 SYDVKM. V was cut by 3 bases and J by 3 bases, with 5 bases left in between. The CDR3 nucleotides are TGTGCCAGCAGTTTCCGGGACTATGGCTACACCTTC. Amino acids: CASSFRDYGYTF.

This clonotype was detected ten times or more. A read error may produce the germline difference seen at one junction end. The chain recombines TRBV7-9 with TRBJ2-7; the D gene could be TRBD1 or TRBD2 (5 bases each). The CDR3 covers 11 residues. The germline CDR1 and CDR2 sequences are SEHNR and FQNEAQ (reference sequence). The CDR3 spells CASSLLGDEIF. CDR3 bases: TGTGCCAGCAGCTTACTTGGGGACGAGATTTTC.

This clonotype came up many times. The V and J genes are TRBV5-4 and TRBJ2-3; D possibly corresponds to TRBD2 (6 bases). Germline V gene lookup returns CDR1 SGHNT and CDR2 YYREEE (reference sequence). The CDR3 contains 15 residues. With 4 bases removed from V and 5 bases from J, the gap between germline ends came to 17 bases. The chain's CDR3 is CASSHDNSGLDTQYF. In DNA, the CDR3 is TGTGCCAGCAGCCACGACAATAGCGGTCTAGATACGCAGTATTTT.

This clonotype was observed many times. The genes are TRBV12-3 or TRBV12-4 and TRBJ1-1, with D uncertain. V shed 7 bases and J shed 4 bases, with 7 bases lying between them. The CDR3 runs to 11 residues. CDR3 amino acids: CASTSGTEAFF. The CDR3 DNA reads TGTGCCAGCACTTCGGGCACTGAAGCTTTCTTT.

This clonotype came up many times. V and J are TRBV24-1 and TRBJ1-2; no definite D call. This CDR3 has 10 amino acids. Germline CDR1 and CDR2: KGHDR and SFDVKD. With 12 bases removed from V and 4 bases from J, the gap between germline ends came to 8 bases. Here the CDR3 DNA reads TGTGCCTCACTCACCTATGGCTACACCTTC. It codes for CASLTYGYTF.

In its sample, this clonotype was seen many times. The V gene is TRBV6-2 or TRBV6-3, the J gene TRBJ2-3, with TRBD2 matching 9 bases. The CDR3 has 13 amino acids. In germline, CDR1 is MNHEY, CDR2 SVGEGT. V lost 8 bases to trimming and J lost 3 bases; unmatched junction nucleotides: 3. The CDR3 sequence is CASQLAGTDTQYF. The CDR3 coding sequence is TGTGCCAGCCAGCTAGCGGGGACAGATACGCAGTATTTT.

This clonotype was observed many times. This chain connects TRBV5-1 to TRBJ2-3; 7 bases are shared with TRBD1. The CDR3 has 15 amino acids. J was trimmed by 2 bases and V by 3 bases; bases with no gene match: 6. Germline loops: CDR1 SGHRS, CDR2 YFSETQ. Written as DNA, the CDR3 is TGCGCCAGCAGCTCCAGGGGGTGGGCCACAGATACGCAGTATTTT. Its translation: CASSSRGWATDTQYF.

The table lists this clonotype with many counts. The rearrangement links TRBV7-9 to TRBJ2-7; TRBD2 might be the D (6 bases). Trimming left V 4 bases short and J 9 bases short, with 16 bases between. The germline V gene encodes CDR1 SEHNR and CDR2 FQNEAQ (reference sequence). The CDR3 length is 13 residues. The CDR3 protein is CASSSGDFGGQYF. The DNA of the CDR3 is TGTGCCAGCAGCTCCGGGGACTTCGGAGGGCAGTACTTC.

This clonotype occurred many times. The chain joins TRBV6-1 to TRBJ1-2, with D uncertain. CDR1 and CDR2 (germline): MNHNS, SASEGT. The CDR3 covers 14 residues. Between the trimmed V and J ends, which lost 8 bases and 3 bases, there was a span of 16 bases. CDR3 sequence (DNA): TGTGCCAGCCCCTCTGGGAGCACGGACTATGGCTACACCTTC. Amino acids: CASPSGSTDYGYTF.

This clonotype showed up just a few times. The rearrangement uses TRBV19 and TRBJ1-2, with D maybe TRBD1 (5 bases). V lost 6 bases and J 3 bases, leaving 8 bases between the germline ends. There are 12 residues in the CDR3. CDR1 is LNHDA, CDR2 SQIVND, per germline (reference sequence). CDR3 bases: TGTGCCAGTAGCGACAGCCACTATGGCTACACCTTC. As protein: CASSDSHYGYTF.

This clonotype was counted many times. The chain uses TRBV7-6 and TRBJ2-5; D unclear. Germline assignment: CDR1 SGHVS and CDR2 FNYEAQ. Trimming left V 3 bases short and J 1 base short, with 6 bases between. CDR3 size: 13 residues. The CDR3 region has the DNA TGTGCCAGCAGCTTGTACAGCCAAGAGACCCAGTACTTC. Translation gives CASSLYSQETQYF.

There are many counts of this clonotype. The chain is built from TRBV10-3 and TRBJ2-7; D might be TRBD2 (5 bases). The CDR3 has 15 amino acids. V was cut by 3 bases and J by 7 bases, with 19 bases left in between. Germline V gene lookup returns CDR1 ENHRY and CDR2 SYGVKD. The DNA for the CDR3 is TGTGCCATCAGTGATGACAAGAACATCCCGGGAGAGCAGTACTTC. Amino acid sequence: CAISDDKNIPGEQYF.

In its sample, this clonotype was seen many times. The chain combines TRBV6-5 with TRBJ1-5; D call uncertain. This CDR3 has 13 amino acids. The germline V and J ends were trimmed by 6 bases and 0 bases, with 6 bases remaining between them. The V gene's germline CDR1 is MNHEY and CDR2 SVGAGI. CDR3 nucleotides: TGTGCCAGCAGCTCCAATAGCAATCAGCCCCAGCATTTT. Translating gives CASSSNSNQPQHF.

In the case of this clonotype: This may come from a read error, since a much larger clone is one base off. V and J are TRBV10-3 and TRBJ2-1; TRBD2 agrees at 9 bases. The CDR3 is 15 amino acids. Trimming at V came to 2 bases and at J to 8 bases, leaving 7 bases not matched to a gene. The germline V gene encodes CDR1 ENHRY and CDR2 SYGVKD. CDR3 in amino acids: CAISEAPCGGDEQFF. The CDR3 DNA is TGTGCCATCAGTGAGGCCCCTTGCGGGGGGGATGAGCAGTTCTTC.

This clonotype has a handful of counts. The V gene is TRBV7-9, the J gene TRBJ2-7, with D unclear. Trimming took 5 bases from V and 6 from J, leaving 14 bases between them. CDR3 length equals 13 residues. CDR1 is SEHNR and CDR2 is FQNEAQ in the germline V gene (reference sequence). This chain's CDR3 is CASSLSPGPEQYF. CDR3 DNA: TGTGCCAGCAGCCTCTCCCCTGGGCCCGAGCAGTACTTC.

This clonotype was recorded at least ten times. The chain links TRBV20-1 to TRBJ1-4; 11 nucleotides agree with TRBD1. V lost 6 bases and J lost 7; bases outside the gene matches: 4. Germline loops: CDR1 DFQATT, CDR2 SNEGSKA (reference sequence). This CDR3 comprises 13 residues. The CDR3 spells CSAPGTGGEKLFF. CDR3 coding DNA: TGCAGTGCCCCCGGGACAGGGGGTGAAAAACTGTTTTTT.

This clonotype was found a few times. J is TRBJ1-6 and V is TRBV7-2; no firm D call. Germline V gene data show CDR1 as SGHTA and CDR2 as FQGNSA. CDR3 length: 17 amino acids. V was pared by 1 base and J by 5 bases, with 15 bases between. Here the CDR3 DNA reads TGTGCCAGCAGCTTAGTCCCTCGTGGGCTGGATAATTCACCCCTCCACTTT. Amino acid sequence: CASSLVPRGLDNSPLHF.